The 14 T cell receptor beta chains given below trace back to one sample, sequenced in a study of blood T cell repertoires in COVID-19. Profiling relied on immunoSEQ multiplex PCR, and the TCRdb table lists in-frame clones only, not all of them. The data show over 200,000 clones, with approximately 80% seen just once and approximately 15% held by the top ten. The sequenced sample consisted of PBMCs or T cells enriched from blood (not recorded which). These receptors were taken from a man aged 40-55 years who had recovered from COVID-19.

The rearrangement uses TRBV3-1 (or the pseudogene TRBV3-2) and TRBJ2-2; D unclear. Per the germline V gene, CDR1 is LGHDT and CDR2 is YNNKEL (reference sequence). The CDR3 is made up of 13 amino acids. Trimming stripped 4 bases from V and 7 bases from J, with 10 bases between. The CDR3 loop reads CASSLFGGGELFF. As DNA, the CDR3 is TGTGCCAGCAGCCTATTTGGCGGCGGGGAGCTGTTTTTT.

The table lists this clone with a few counts. V gene TRBV3-1 (or the pseudogene TRBV3-2) combines with J gene TRBJ1-1; D may be TRBD1 (5 bases). Germline V gives CDR1 LGHDT, CDR2 YNNKEL (reference sequence). Trimming took off 5 bases at V and 4 bases at J, with 20 bases between the two ends. The CDR3 runs 16 residues. Written as DNA, the CDR3 is TGTGCCAGCAGCAGAAAGGACGGGGGAGCTGGCACTGAAGCTTTCTTT. It yields the protein CASSRKDGGAGTEAFF.

The genes are TRBV7-2 and TRBJ2-1; D remains ambiguous. The germline CDR1 and CDR2 sequences are SGHTA and FQGNSA. This CDR3 comprises 12 residues. V shed 4 bases and J shed 3 bases, with 4 bases lying between them. For the CDR3, the DNA is TGTGCCAGCAGCTCCCTCTACAATGAGCAGTTCTTC. Its protein is CASSSLYNEQFF.

This clone was found a few times. The V and J genes are TRBV11-2 and TRBJ2-5, with a weak D call TRBD1 (5 bases). The CDR3 has 13 amino acids. Germline V CDR1 and CDR2: SGHAT, FQNNGV. Trimming cost V 4 bases and J 2 bases, with 8 bases left between them. CDR3 in DNA: TGTGCCAGCAGCTACCCAGGGCAAGAGACCCAGTACTTC. Translating gives CASSYPGQETQYF.

This chain links TRBV18 with TRBJ1-6; no clear D gene. Trimming shortened V by 2 bases and J by 0 bases, and 5 bases separated the two germline ends. Looked up from germline, CDR1 is KGHSH and CDR2 is LQKENI. This CDR3 has 15 residues. The CDR3 DNA reads as TGTGCCAGCTCACCATACAGCTCCTATAATTCACCCCTCCACTTT. Encoded protein: CASSPYSSYNSPLHF.

This clone occurred once. This sequence joins TRBV5-8 and TRBJ1-2; a possible D gene is TRBD1 (5 bases). V gave up 4 bases and J gave up 4 bases, with 8 bases separating them. The CDR3 has 12 amino acids. Germline values: CDR1 SGHTS, CDR2 YDEGEE. The CDR3 reads CASSHDSYGYTF. The CDR3, as DNA: TGTGCCAGCAGCCACGACAGCTATGGCTACACCTTC. The whole variable domain, remainder taken from reference TRBV5-8 and TRBJ1-2, is EAGVTQSPTHLIKTRGQQATLRCSPISGHTSVYWYQQALGLGLQFLLWYDEGEERNRGNFPPRFSGRQFPNYSSELNVNALELEDSALYLCASSHDSYGYTFGSGTRLTVV.

The rearrangement joins TRBV15 to TRBJ1-2; 7 bases agree with TRBD1. From germline, CDR1 is LNHNV and CDR2 YYDKDF (reference sequence). V was clipped by 1 base and J by 5 bases; unmatched bases: 7. The CDR3 sequence is 15 residues long. In DNA, the CDR3 is TGTGCCACCAGCAGAGCCGGGACAGTTATTTATGGCTACACCTTC. Translating gives CATSRAGTVIYGYTF.

The CDR3 bases are TGTGCCAGCAGTTTACGCCTTGCGGCTGAAGCTTTCTTT. It codes for CASSLRLAAEAFF. The genes are TRBV27 and TRBJ1-1, with D unresolved. The length of the CDR3 is 13 residues. Trimming took off 2 bases at V and 6 bases at J, with 10 bases between the two ends. The germline CDR1 and CDR2 sequences are MNHEY and SMNVEV (reference sequence).

This clone was observed a few times. The genes are TRBV5-1 and TRBJ1-2; TRBD1 might be the D (5 bases). The V gene lost 7 bases and the J gene lost 4 bases, with 17 bases spanning the gap. The CDR3 sequence is 14 residues long. CDR1 SGHRS and CDR2 YFSETQ come from the germline V gene. CDR3 protein: CASGGESTRYGYTF. The DNA for the CDR3 is TGCGCCAGCGGGGGGGAATCCACCCGCTATGGCTACACCTTC.

Written as DNA, the CDR3 is TGTGCCACCAGCAGAGATTACGGGGGAAGTCAGCCCCAGCATTTT. Translation gives CATSRDYGGSQPQHF. The J gene is TRBJ1-5, the V gene TRBV15; TRBD1 might be the D (5 bases). This CDR3 region has 15 residues. V dropped 0 bases and J dropped 6 bases, with 12 bases sitting between them. The germline CDR1 and CDR2 sequences are LNHNV and YYDKDF (reference sequence).

This clone was observed a few times. V usage is TRBV30 and J usage is TRBJ1-6, with D tentatively TRBD1 (6 bases). This CDR3 region has 13 residues. In germline, CDR1 is GTSNPN, CDR2 SVGIG (reference sequence). Trimming removed 5 bases from V and 8 bases from J, with 13 bases in between. The CDR3 sequence is CAWGGALYSPLHF. In nucleotides, the CDR3 is TGTGCCTGGGGGGGGGCCCTTTATTCACCCCTCCACTTT.

The rearrangement joins TRBV3-1 (or the pseudogene TRBV3-2) to TRBJ1-2, with a tentative D call TRBD1 (5 bases). The V and J ends lost 4 bases and 7 bases respectively, with 22 bases between them. The CDR3 runs 16 residues. In germline, CDR1 is LGHDT, CDR2 YNNKEL (reference sequence). The CDR3 spells CASSPSGGKGRGGYTF. CDR3 nucleotides: TGTGCCAGCAGCCCCTCCGGTGGTAAGGGGCGCGGTGGCTACACCTTC.

Only one count was recorded for this clone. This sequence joins TRBV5-1 and TRBJ1-1, with TRBD1 matching over 8 bases. From germline, CDR1 is SGHRS and CDR2 YFSETQ. The CDR3 consists of 14 residues. V was clipped by 4 bases and J by 5 bases; unmatched bases: 7. CDR3 bases: TGCGCCAGCAGCCTTCAGGGGGCGGAAACTGAAGCTTTCTTT. It encodes CASSLQGAETEAFF.

The chain employs TRBV7-3 and TRBJ1-6, with D uncertain. V was cut by 1 base and J by 7 bases, with 11 bases left in between. In germline, CDR1 is SGHTA, CDR2 FQGTGA. The CDR3 spans 15 residues. For the CDR3, the DNA is TGTGCCAGCAGCTTAAGGGTAGAGGGAAATTCACCCCTCCACTTT. This sequence encodes CASSLRVEGNSPLHF.